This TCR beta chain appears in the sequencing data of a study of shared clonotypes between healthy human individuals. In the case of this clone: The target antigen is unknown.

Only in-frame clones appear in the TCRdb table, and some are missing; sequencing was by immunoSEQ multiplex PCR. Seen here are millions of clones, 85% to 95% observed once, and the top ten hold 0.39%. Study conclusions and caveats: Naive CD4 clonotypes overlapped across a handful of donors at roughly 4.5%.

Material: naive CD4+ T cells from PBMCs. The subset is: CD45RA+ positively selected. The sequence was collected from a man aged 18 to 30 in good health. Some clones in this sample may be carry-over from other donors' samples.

CDR3 DNA: TGTGCCAGCACCCGGGGGTATCCCTACGAGCAGTACTTC. Its translation: CASTRGYPYEQYF. This chain joins TRBV6-4 and TRBJ2-7, with a possible D match to TRBD2 (6 bases). V was clipped by 7 bases and J by 2 bases, with 12 bases between them. In germline, CDR1 is MRHNA, CDR2 SNTAGT. This CDR3 is 13 amino acids long.